A single count supports the clone carrying this T cell receptor beta chain. J was trimmed by 0 bases and V by 1 base; bases with no gene match: 5. CDR3 length equals 17 residues. Looked up from germline, CDR1 is MDHEN and CDR2 is SYDVKM. This entry belongs to a study of blood T cell repertoires in COVID-19. Produced via immunoSEQ multiplex PCR; TCRdb's table is partial and in-frame only. Here the sample spans some 130,000 clones, under 90% being singletons. Participants had their cohort set by participant-reported clinical history. The specimen sequenced was PBMCs or T cells enriched from blood (not recorded which). The V call is TRBV28, the J call TRBJ1-5; 8 bases agree with TRBD1. The receptor comes from a man aged 40-49 years with acute COVID-19. This chain's CDR3 is CASSLYPGQDSNQPQHF. In DNA, the CDR3 is TGTGCCAGCAGTTTATATCCGGGACAGGATAGCAATCAGCCCCAGCATTTT. Complete variable domain (other parts from reference TRBV28 and TRBJ1-5): DVKVTQSSRYLVKRTGEKVFLECVQDMDHENMFWYRQDPGLGLRLIYFSYDVKMKEKGDIPEGYSVSREKKERFSLILESASTNQTSMYLCASSLYPGQDSNQPQHFGDGTRLSIL.